This TCR beta chain is from a study of shared clonotypes between healthy human individuals. Whole-study findings and limits: Owing to a small donor count, the genetic and exposure-history diversity represented was limited.

CDR3 length equals 13 residues. CDR1 is LGHNA, CDR2 YNFKEQ, per germline. V lost 0 bases and J 4 bases, leaving 7 bases between the germline ends. Genomic DNA of each subset was evenly split across several immunoSEQ plates. Researchers sequenced unsorted PBMC DNA using ten immunoSEQ deep assay plates. Profiled with immunoSEQ multiplex PCR; TCRdb holds only in-frame clones, not every one. The sample lists hundreds of thousands of clones, 76% occurring once. A remark on this clone: Its target is not known.

Donors, without exception, were Caucasian adults residing in Nashville, Tennessee. Sequenced material: PBMCs. This receptor was taken from a woman aged 40 to 50 in good health. Some clones in this sample may be carry-over from other donors' samples. V is TRBV4-2 and J is TRBJ2-7; no definite D call. DNA for the CDR3: TGTGCCAGCAGCCAAGAAACATTTTACGAGCAGTACTTC. Amino acids: CASSQETFYEQYF.